These 22 T cell receptor beta chains were sequenced from one sample in a study of regulatory T cells in long-lasting Graves disease. The time point here: persistent/refractory GD, antithyroid drugs over 5 years with positive TRAb. RNA isolated from PBMCs was used to make the TCR library. Arm-PCR of CDR3 regions with iRepertoire HTBI primers generated TCR beta libraries. One entry per CDR3 protein results from TCRdb running MiXCR on the multiplex PCR reads. The data contain 300,000 or so distinct CDR3 sequences, about 20% of them singletons. Sequenced here: peripheral blood mononuclear cells (PBMCs), sampled when the disease was refractory, from a patient treated with antithyroid drugs. Receptors originate from a female donor with Graves disease.

This clonotype appeared a few times. The V call is TRBV4-1, the J call TRBJ1-1, with 8 bases aligning to TRBD1. From germline, CDR1 is MGHRA and CDR2 YSYEKL. Trimming cost V 1 base and J 4 bases; bases outside gene matches: 14. This CDR3 contains 18 residues. CDR3 amino acids: CASSQGSNRGARGTEAFF. In DNA form, the CDR3 reads TGCGCCAGCAGCCAAGGGTCCAACAGGGGGGCCAGAGGCACTGAAGCTTTCTTT.

As regards this clonotype: No conserved phenylalanine or tryptophan is present at the end of the CDR3, so a read error is the likely explanation. CDR3 DNA sequence: TGTGCCAGCAGCTTAGATGGGCCCGCCGGTGAAGCTTTCATT. It codes for CASSLDGPAGEAFI. V gene TRBV11-2 combines with J gene TRBJ1-1; no clear D. CDR1 is SGHAT and CDR2 is FQNNGV in the germline V gene. Trimming left V 0 bases short and J 7 bases short, with 12 bases between. The CDR3 runs 14 residues.

CDR3 loop: CASSLALSYTGELFF. Here the CDR3 DNA reads TGTGCCAGCAGCTTAGCGCTTAGCTACACCGGGGAGCTGTTTTTT. The chain joins TRBV7-6 to TRBJ2-2; no clear D. CDR3 size: 15 residues. V was clipped by 0 bases and J by 3 bases, with 8 bases between them. Germline assignment: CDR1 SGHVS and CDR2 FNYEAQ.

V gene TRBV20-1 combines with J gene TRBJ2-4; D is perhaps TRBD1 (6 bases). CDR1 and CDR2 (germline): DFQATT, SNEGSKA (reference sequence). Trimming left V 0 bases short and J 3 bases short, with 9 bases between. The CDR3 is made up of 14 amino acids. CDR3 in DNA: TGCAGTGCTAGAGATCGGACAGACAAAAACATTCAGTACTTC. Protein sequence: CSARDRTDKNIQYF.

This clonotype was seen at least ten times. The chain is built from TRBV28 and TRBJ2-4; D possibly corresponds to TRBD1 (5 bases). The CDR3 runs 15 residues. Trimming stripped 3 bases from V and 4 bases from J, with 13 bases between. Per the germline V gene, CDR1 is MDHEN and CDR2 is SYDVKM. The CDR3 region is CASSFSGQRKNIQYF. For the CDR3, the DNA is TGTGCCAGCAGTTTCTCAGGACAACGTAAAAACATTCAGTACTTC.

The chain combines TRBV18 with TRBJ2-7; D is undetermined. CDR1 is KGHSH and CDR2 is LQKENI in the germline V gene. Trimming cost V 1 base and J 2 bases, with 9 bases left between them. The CDR3 has 14 amino acids. The CDR3: CASSPLGPPYEQYF. The CDR3 DNA reads TGTGCCAGCTCACCACTGGGCCCACCCTACGAGCAGTACTTC.

This clonotype was counted only a few times. The chain is built from TRBV28 and TRBJ2-1; D is undetermined. The CDR3 is 14 amino acids. The germline CDR1 and CDR2 sequences are MDHEN and SYDVKM. Between the trimmed V and J ends, which lost 1 base and 4 bases, there was a span of 8 bases. The CDR3 DNA sequence: TGTGCCAGCAGTTTATTCACTGGGTACAATGAGCAGTTCTTC. Protein sequence: CASSLFTGYNEQFF.

V usage is TRBV7-9 and J usage is TRBJ2-3, with D hard to call. CDR1 is SEHNR and CDR2 is FQNEAQ in the germline V gene (reference sequence). The CDR3 has 13 residues. V was trimmed by 1 base and J by 3 bases, leaving 5 bases between them. The CDR3 region is CASSLGLTDTQYF. The CDR3 bases are TGTGCCAGCAGCTTAGGTCTGACAGATACGCAGTATTTT.

The V and J genes are TRBV30 and TRBJ1-3; D gene uncertain. The CDR3 spans 11 residues. Trimming removed 1 base from V and 9 bases from J, with 7 bases in between. Germline loops: CDR1 GTSNPN, CDR2 SVGIG (reference sequence). The chain's CDR3 is CAWSAGSTIYF. In nucleotides, the CDR3 is TGTGCCTGGAGTGCGGGCAGCACCATATATTTT.

This clonotype appeared a few times. The chain links TRBV6-5 to TRBJ2-7; a possible D gene is TRBD2 (6 bases). The V end lost 2 bases, the J end lost 3 bases, and 17 bases lay between the germline ends. This CDR3 region has 16 residues. Germline CDR1 is MNHEY and CDR2 is SVGAGI. The CDR3 is CASSYDGTSPVYEQYF. The DNA for the CDR3 is TGTGCCAGCAGTTACGATGGGACTTCCCCAGTCTACGAGCAGTACTTC.

This clonotype appeared a single time. Being one base from a much bigger clone, this may be a read error. The CDR3 does not end in the conserved phenylalanine or tryptophan, so this is likely a read error. The V and J genes are TRBV6-9 and TRBJ1-1; no clear D gene. CDR3 length: 14 residues. The V gene lost 3 bases and the J gene lost 1 base, with 9 bases spanning the gap. Germline V CDR1 and CDR2: MNHGY, SVAAGI. This chain's CDR3 is CASSYPDPNTEAFS. As DNA, the CDR3 is TGTGCCAGCAGTTACCCGGACCCGAACACTGAAGCTTTCTCT.

A word on this clonotype: A much bigger clone sits one base away, suggesting this may be a read error. The conserved phenylalanine or tryptophan is not found at the CDR3 terminus, so this likely reflects a read error. The rearrangement links TRBV6-2 or TRBV6-3 to TRBJ1-2; possible D gene TRBD1, 6 bases. Germline V gives CDR1 MNHEY, CDR2 SVGEGT. This CDR3 is 14 amino acids long. The germline V and J ends were trimmed by 2 bases and 7 bases, with 14 bases remaining between them. The CDR3 sequence: CASSYPYRDPGYTL. The CDR3 DNA reads TGTGCCAGCAGTTACCCTTACAGGGATCCTGGCTACACCCTC.

This clonotype occurred many times. The V gene is TRBV20-1, the J gene TRBJ2-7; D could derive from TRBD1 or TRBD2 (5 bases each). CDR1 and CDR2 (germline): DFQATT, SNEGSKA (reference sequence). This CDR3 has 15 residues. Between the trimmed V and J ends, which lost 6 bases and 4 bases, there was a span of 22 bases. CDR3 protein: CSANARNEGRYEQYF. The CDR3, as DNA: TGCAGTGCAAATGCTAGAAATGAGGGGAGATACGAGCAGTACTTC.

Remarks on this clonotype: Just one base apart from a much larger clone, this may be a read error. The rearrangement uses TRBV2 and TRBJ2-2, with 11 nucleotides matching TRBD2. From germline, CDR1 is SNHLY and CDR2 FYNNEI. CDR3 length: 16 residues. CDR3 nucleotide sequence: TGTGCCAGCAGGCGACTAGCGGGGAAGAACACCAGGGAGCTGTTTTTT. Residues: CASRRLAGKNTRELFF. Drawing the rest from reference TRBV2 and TRBJ2-2, the complete variable domain is EPEVTQTPSHQVTQMGQEVILRCVPISNHLYFYWYRQILGQKVEFLVSFYNNEISEKSEIFDDQFSVERPDGSNFTLKIRSTKLEDSAMYFCASRRLAGKNTRELFFGEGSRLTVL.

This clonotype was picked up many times. This chain joins TRBV2 and TRBJ1-2; 7 bases map to TRBD1. V was pared by 9 bases and J by 8 bases, with 0 bases of the junction left unmatched. CDR1 is SNHLY, CDR2 FYNNEI, per germline. This CDR3 spans 9 amino acids. CDR3 amino acids: CARGGGYTF. CDR3 DNA: TGTGCCAGAGGGGGCGGCTACACCTTC.

This clonotype has a handful of counts. The V call is TRBV24-1, the J call TRBJ2-4; either TRBD1 or TRBD2 may supply D (7 bases each). The V gene's germline CDR1 is KGHDR and CDR2 SFDVKD. The length of the CDR3 is 15 residues. Between the trimmed V and J ends, which lost 1 base and 5 bases, there was a span of 11 bases. The CDR3 bases are TGTGCCACCAGTGATTTCAGGGGGGGGCAAAACATTCAGTACTTC. This gives the protein CATSDFRGGQNIQYF.

This chain joins TRBV7-9 and TRBJ2-5; 8 bases align to TRBD2. Trimming at V came to 5 bases and at J to 3 bases, leaving 11 bases not matched to a gene. Looked up from germline, CDR1 is SEHNR and CDR2 is FQNEAQ (reference sequence). This CDR3 spans 16 amino acids. CDR3 bases: TGTGCCAGCAGCCGGGGGATTAGCGGGGACAAAGAGACCCAGTACTTC. Protein sequence: CASSRGISGDKETQYF.

The V gene is TRBV5-1, the J gene TRBJ2-7; D is perhaps TRBD1 or TRBD2 (5 bases each). The V end was cut by 5 bases, the J end by 3 bases, with 12 bases between. From germline, CDR1 is SGHRS and CDR2 YFSETQ. The CDR3 is made up of 13 amino acids. The CDR3 DNA sequence: TGCGCCAGCAGTTCGGGACGAGGCTACGAGCAGTACTTC. This codes for CASSSGRGYEQYF. Variable domain in full (rest from reference TRBV5-1 and TRBJ2-7): KAGVTQTPRYLIKTRGQQVTLSCSPISGHRSVSWYQQTPGQGLQFLFEYFSETQRNKGNFPGRFSGRQFSNSRSEMNVSTLELGDSALYLCASSSGRGYEQYFGPGTRLTVT.

A few counts support this clonotype. Germline and junction disagree at one end, which may indicate a read error. The chain is built from TRBV7-6 and TRBJ1-4; a possible D gene is TRBD1 (5 bases). Germline CDR1 SGHVS, CDR2 FNYEAQ. The CDR3 is 19 residues long. The CDR3 DNA follows: TGTGCCAGCAGCTTAAGGGGTGAGGCAGAAGGGAGGAAAAATGAAAAACTGCTTTTT. Translating gives CASSLRGEAEGRKNEKLLF.

The chain uses TRBV2 and TRBJ1-5; no definite D call. This CDR3 region has 14 residues. Deletions cut 4 bases from V and 3 bases from J, with 10 bases between. Germline CDR1 SNHLY, CDR2 FYNNEI. In nucleotides, the CDR3 is TGTGCCAGCAGTGTAGAAGGCGACAATCAGCCCCAGCATTTT. Translation gives CASSVEGDNQPQHF.

This clonotype occurred a few times. The V and J genes are TRBV18 and TRBJ2-7; 8 bases line up with TRBD2. This CDR3 spans 15 amino acids. Germline CDR1 KGHSH, CDR2 LQKENI. V trimming: 6 bases; J trimming: 3 bases; junction bases outside the gene matches: 10. CDR3 sequence reads: CASSREGGSFYEQYF. DNA of the CDR3: TGTGCCAGCTCCCGGGAGGGGGGATCCTTCTACGAGCAGTACTTC.

This clonotype was detected a few times. The V and J genes are TRBV5-1 and TRBJ2-3, with no clear D. CDR1 SGHRS and CDR2 YFSETQ come from the germline V gene. The CDR3 runs 14 residues. V lost 0 bases to trimming and J lost 2 bases, with 7 bases between them. CDR3 in amino acids: CASSLGGTTDTQYF. As DNA, the CDR3 is TGCGCCAGCAGCTTGGGGGGTACCACAGATACGCAGTATTTT.